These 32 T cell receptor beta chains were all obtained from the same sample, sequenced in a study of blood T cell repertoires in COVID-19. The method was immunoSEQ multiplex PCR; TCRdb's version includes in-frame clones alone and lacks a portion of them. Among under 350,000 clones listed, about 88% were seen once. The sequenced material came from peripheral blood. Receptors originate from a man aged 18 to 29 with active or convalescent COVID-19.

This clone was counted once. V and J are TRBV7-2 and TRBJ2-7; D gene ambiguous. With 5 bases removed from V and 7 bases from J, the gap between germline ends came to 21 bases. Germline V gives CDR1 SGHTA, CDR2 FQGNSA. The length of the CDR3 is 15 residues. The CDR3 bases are TGTGCCAGCAGCCAAACACGCCATGGGCCCGTGGAGCAGTACTTC. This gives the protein CASSQTRHGPVEQYF.

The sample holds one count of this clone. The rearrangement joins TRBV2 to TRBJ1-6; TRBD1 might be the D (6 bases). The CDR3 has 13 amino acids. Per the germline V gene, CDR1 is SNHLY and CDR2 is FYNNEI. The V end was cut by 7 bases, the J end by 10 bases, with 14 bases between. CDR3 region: CASNPQGLSPLHF. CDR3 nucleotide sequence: TGTGCCAGCAACCCTCAGGGGTTATCACCCCTCCACTTT.

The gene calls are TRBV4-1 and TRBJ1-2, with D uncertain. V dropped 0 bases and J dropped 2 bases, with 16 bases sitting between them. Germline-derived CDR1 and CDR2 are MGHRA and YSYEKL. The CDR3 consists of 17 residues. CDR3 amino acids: CASSQDQAYFENYGYTF. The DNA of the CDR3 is TGCGCCAGCAGCCAAGACCAGGCCTACTTTGAGAACTATGGCTACACCTTC.

The CDR3 DNA follows: TGTGCCAGTATTAGCGGGCGGAACACCGGGGAGCTGTTTTTT. This translates into CASISGRNTGELFF. This chain uses TRBV19 with TRBJ2-2; TRBD2 matches at 7 bases. The germline gives CDR1 LNHDA, CDR2 SQIVND (reference sequence). This CDR3 has 14 amino acids. With V trimmed by 7 bases and J by 1 base, 3 bases remained unmatched.

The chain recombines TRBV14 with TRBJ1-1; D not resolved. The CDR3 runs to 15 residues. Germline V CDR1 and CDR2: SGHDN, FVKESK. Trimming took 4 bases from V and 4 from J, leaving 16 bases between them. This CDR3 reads CASSRRTTAPTEAFF. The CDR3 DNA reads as TGTGCCAGCAGCCGAAGAACCACTGCCCCCACTGAAGCTTTCTTT.

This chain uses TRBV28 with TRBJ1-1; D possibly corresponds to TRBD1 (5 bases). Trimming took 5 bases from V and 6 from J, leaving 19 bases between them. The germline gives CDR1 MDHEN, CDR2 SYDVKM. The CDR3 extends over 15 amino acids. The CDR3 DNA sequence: TGTGCCAGCAGTCCAGCAGGACGGGGGGACGCTGAAGCTTTCTTT. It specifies CASSPAGRGDAEAFF.

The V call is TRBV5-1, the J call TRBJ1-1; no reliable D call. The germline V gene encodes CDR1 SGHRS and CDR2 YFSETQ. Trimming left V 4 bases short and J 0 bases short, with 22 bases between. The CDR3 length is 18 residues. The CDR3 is CASSPLGLPVLVNTEAFF. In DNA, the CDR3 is TGCGCCAGCAGCCCCCTAGGCCTCCCGGTTCTGGTGAACACTGAAGCTTTCTTT.

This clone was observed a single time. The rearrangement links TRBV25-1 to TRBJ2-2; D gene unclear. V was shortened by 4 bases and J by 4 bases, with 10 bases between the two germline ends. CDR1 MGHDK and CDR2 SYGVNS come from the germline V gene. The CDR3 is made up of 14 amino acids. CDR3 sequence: CASSGPLSTGELFF. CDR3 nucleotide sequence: TGTGCCAGCAGTGGTCCCCTCTCCACCGGGGAGCTGTTTTTT.

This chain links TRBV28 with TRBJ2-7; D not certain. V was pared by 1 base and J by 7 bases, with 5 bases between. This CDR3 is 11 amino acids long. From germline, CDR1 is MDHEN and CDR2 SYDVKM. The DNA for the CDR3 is TGTGCCAGCAGTTTATCGCGGGAGCAGTACTTC. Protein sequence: CASSLSREQYF.

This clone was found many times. The CDR3 sequence is CASRVAGETYNEQFF. As DNA, the CDR3 is TGTGCCAGCAGGGTAGCGGGGGAGACTTACAATGAGCAGTTCTTC. The chain joins TRBV6-5 to TRBJ2-1; 9 positions match TRBD2. This CDR3 has 15 amino acids. The V and J ends lost 6 bases and 4 bases, in that order; junction bases with no gene match: 7. Per germline, CDR1 MNHEY and CDR2 SVGAGI.

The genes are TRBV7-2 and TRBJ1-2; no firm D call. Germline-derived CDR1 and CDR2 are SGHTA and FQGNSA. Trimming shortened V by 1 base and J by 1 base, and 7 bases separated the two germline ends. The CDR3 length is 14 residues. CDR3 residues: CASSLGGDNYGYTF. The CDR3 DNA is TGTGCCAGCAGCTTAGGCGGGGATAACTATGGCTACACCTTC.

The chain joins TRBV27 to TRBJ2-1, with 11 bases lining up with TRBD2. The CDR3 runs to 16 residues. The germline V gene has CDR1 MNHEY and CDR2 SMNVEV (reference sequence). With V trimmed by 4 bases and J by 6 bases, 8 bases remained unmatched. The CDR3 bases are TGTGCCAGCAGTTCCGAGGGACTAGCGGTGCTCAATGAGCAGTTCTTC. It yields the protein CASSSEGLAVLNEQFF.

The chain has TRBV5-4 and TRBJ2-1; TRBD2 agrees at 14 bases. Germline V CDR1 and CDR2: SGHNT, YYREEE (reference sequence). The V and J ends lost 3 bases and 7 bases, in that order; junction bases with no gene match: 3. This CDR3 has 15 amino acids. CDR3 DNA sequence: TGTGCCAGCAGCTCCGGGACTAGCGGGAGTAATGAGCAGTTCTTC. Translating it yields CASSSGTSGSNEQFF.

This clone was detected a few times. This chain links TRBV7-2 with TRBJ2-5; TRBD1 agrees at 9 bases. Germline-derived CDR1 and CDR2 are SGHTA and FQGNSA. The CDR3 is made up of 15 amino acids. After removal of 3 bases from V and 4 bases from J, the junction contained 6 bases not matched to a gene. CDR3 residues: CASSFNRGRGETQYF. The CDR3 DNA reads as TGTGCCAGCAGCTTCAACAGGGGGCGCGGAGAGACCCAGTACTTC.

The CDR3 nucleotides are TGTGCCAGCAGCTCCGACAGGGGACGAAATCAGCCCCAGCATTTT. Its translation: CASSSDRGRNQPQHF. The chain has TRBV5-4 and TRBJ1-5, with 8 positions matching TRBD1. Losses at the gene ends were 3 bases for V and 4 bases for J; bases not matched to a gene: 6. Germline CDR1 is SGHNT and CDR2 is YYREEE (reference sequence). CDR3 length: 15 amino acids. Filled out from reference TRBV5-4 and TRBJ1-5, the complete variable domain reads ETGVTQSPTHLIKTRGQQVTLRCSSQSGHNTVSWYQQALGQGPQFIFQYYREEENGRGNFPPRFSGLQFPNYSSELNVNALELDDSALYLCASSSDRGRNQPQHFGDGTRLSIL.

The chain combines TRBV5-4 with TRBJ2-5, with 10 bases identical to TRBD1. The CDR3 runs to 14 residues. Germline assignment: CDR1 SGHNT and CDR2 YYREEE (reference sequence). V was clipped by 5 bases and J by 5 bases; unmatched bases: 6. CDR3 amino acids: CASRAGQGPETQYF. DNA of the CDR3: TGTGCCAGCAGAGCGGGACAGGGGCCCGAGACCCAGTACTTC. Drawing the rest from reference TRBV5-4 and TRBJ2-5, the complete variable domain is ETGVTQSPTHLIKTRGQQVTLRCSSQSGHNTVSWYQQALGQGPQFIFQYYREEENGRGNFPPRFSGLQFPNYSSELNVNALELDDSALYLCASRAGQGPETQYFGPGTRLLVL.

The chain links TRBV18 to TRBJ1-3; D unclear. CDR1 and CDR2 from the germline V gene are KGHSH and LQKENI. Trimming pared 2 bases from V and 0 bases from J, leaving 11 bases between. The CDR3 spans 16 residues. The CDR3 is CASSPLVRNSGNTIYF. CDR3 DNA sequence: TGTGCCAGCTCACCATTAGTCCGTAACTCTGGAAACACCATATATTTT.

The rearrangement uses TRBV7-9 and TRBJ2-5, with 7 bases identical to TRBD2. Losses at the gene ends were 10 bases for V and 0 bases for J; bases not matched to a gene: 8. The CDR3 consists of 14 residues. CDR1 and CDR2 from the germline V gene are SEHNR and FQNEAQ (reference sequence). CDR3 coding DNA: TGTGCCAACTCGCCGGGGAGGGACCAAGAGACCCAGTACTTC. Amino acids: CANSPGRDQETQYF.

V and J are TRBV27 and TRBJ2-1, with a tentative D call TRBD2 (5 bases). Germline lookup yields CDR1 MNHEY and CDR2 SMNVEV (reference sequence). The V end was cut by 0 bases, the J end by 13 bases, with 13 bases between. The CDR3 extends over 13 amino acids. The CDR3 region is CASSLSKLAGQFF. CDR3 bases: TGTGCCAGCAGTTTATCGAAACTGGCGGGCCAGTTCTTC.

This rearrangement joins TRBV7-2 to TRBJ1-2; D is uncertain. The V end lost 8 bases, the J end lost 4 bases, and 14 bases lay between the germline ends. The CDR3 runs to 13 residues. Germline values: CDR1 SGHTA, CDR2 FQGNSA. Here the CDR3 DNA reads TGTGCCAGCGTTGAGGGAGTCTTCTATGGCTACACCTTC. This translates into CASVEGVFYGYTF.

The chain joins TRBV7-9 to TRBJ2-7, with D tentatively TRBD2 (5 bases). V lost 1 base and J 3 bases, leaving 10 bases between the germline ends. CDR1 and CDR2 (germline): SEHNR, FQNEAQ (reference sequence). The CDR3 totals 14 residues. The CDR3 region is CASSLGSGFYEQYF. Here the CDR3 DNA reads TGTGCCAGCAGCTTAGGATCGGGGTTCTACGAGCAGTACTTC.

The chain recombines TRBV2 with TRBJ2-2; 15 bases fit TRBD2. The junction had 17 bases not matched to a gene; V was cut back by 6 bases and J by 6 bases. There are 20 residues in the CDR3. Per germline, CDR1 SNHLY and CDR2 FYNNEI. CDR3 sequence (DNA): TGTGCCAGCAGGCGGACTAGCGGGAGGGCGGGAGGTTATTATGCCGGGGAGCTGTTTTTT. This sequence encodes CASRRTSGRAGGYYAGELFF.

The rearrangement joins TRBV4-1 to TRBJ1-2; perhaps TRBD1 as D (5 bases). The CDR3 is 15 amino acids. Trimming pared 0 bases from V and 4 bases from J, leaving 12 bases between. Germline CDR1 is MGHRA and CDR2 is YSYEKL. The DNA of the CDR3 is TGCGCCAGCAGCCAAGAAAGGCCAGGGCCCTATGGCTACACCTTC. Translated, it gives CASSQERPGPYGYTF.

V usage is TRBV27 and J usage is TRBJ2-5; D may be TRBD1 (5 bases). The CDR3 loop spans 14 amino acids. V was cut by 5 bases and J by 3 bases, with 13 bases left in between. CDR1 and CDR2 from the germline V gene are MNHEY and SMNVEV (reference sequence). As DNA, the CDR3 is TGTGCCAGCAGTCAGGCAGGGTTTAAAGAGACCCAGTACTTC. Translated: CASSQAGFKETQYF.

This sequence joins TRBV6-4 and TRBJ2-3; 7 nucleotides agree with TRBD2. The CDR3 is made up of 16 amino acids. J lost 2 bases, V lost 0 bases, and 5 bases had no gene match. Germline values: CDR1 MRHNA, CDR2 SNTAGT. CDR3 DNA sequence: TGTGCCAGCAGTGACTCGAGCGGGGAGGACACAGATACGCAGTATTTT. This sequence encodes CASSDSSGEDTDTQYF.

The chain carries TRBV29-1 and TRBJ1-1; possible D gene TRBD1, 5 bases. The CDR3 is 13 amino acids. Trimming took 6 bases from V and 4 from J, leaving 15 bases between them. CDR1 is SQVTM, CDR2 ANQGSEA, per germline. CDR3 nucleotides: TGCAGCGTGGCCTTGGGGGGTTCCACTGAAGCTTTCTTT. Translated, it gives CSVALGGSTEAFF.

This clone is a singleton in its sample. The CDR3 region has the DNA TGTGCCAGCAGTGGGGGCCAGGTGAATAATGAAAAACTGTTTTTT. This translates into CASSGGQVNNEKLFF. The chain recombines TRBV2 with TRBJ1-4; D possibly corresponds to TRBD1 (5 bases). CDR1 is SNHLY, CDR2 FYNNEI, per germline. With 4 bases removed from V and 4 bases from J, the gap between germline ends came to 13 bases. The CDR3 is 15 amino acids.

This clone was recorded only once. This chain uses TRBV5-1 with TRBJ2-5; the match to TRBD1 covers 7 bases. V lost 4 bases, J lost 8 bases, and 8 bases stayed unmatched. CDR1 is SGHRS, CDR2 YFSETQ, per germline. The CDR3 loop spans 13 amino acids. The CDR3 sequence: CASSRDSRQTQYF. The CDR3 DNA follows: TGCGCCAGCAGCCGGGACAGCAGGCAAACCCAGTACTTC.

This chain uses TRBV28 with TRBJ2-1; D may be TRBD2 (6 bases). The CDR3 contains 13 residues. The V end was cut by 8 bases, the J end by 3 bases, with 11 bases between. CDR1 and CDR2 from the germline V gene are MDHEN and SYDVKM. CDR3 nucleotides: TGTGCCAGCCGGGACGGGGGCTACAATGAGCAGTTCTTC. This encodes CASRDGGYNEQFF.

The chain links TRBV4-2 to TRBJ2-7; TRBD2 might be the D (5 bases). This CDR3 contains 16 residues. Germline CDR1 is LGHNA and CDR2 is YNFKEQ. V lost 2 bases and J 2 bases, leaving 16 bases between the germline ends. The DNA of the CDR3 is TGTGCCAGCAGCCAAATTTCCGGACTCAGAACCTACGAGCAGTACTTC. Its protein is CASSQISGLRTYEQYF.

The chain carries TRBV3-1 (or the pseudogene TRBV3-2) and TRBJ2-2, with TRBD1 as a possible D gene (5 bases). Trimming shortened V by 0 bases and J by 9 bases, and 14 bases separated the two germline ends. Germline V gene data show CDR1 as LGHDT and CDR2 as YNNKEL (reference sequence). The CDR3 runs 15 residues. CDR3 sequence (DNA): TGTGCCAGCAGCCAAGAGGGCGACCAGGGCAGGGAGCTGTTTTTT. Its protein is CASSQEGDQGRELFF.

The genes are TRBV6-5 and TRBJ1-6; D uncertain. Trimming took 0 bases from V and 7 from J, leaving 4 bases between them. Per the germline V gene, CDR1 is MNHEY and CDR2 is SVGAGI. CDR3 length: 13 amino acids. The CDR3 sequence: CASSYSGNSPLHF. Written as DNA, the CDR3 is TGTGCCAGCAGTTACTCGGGCAATTCACCCCTCCACTTT.